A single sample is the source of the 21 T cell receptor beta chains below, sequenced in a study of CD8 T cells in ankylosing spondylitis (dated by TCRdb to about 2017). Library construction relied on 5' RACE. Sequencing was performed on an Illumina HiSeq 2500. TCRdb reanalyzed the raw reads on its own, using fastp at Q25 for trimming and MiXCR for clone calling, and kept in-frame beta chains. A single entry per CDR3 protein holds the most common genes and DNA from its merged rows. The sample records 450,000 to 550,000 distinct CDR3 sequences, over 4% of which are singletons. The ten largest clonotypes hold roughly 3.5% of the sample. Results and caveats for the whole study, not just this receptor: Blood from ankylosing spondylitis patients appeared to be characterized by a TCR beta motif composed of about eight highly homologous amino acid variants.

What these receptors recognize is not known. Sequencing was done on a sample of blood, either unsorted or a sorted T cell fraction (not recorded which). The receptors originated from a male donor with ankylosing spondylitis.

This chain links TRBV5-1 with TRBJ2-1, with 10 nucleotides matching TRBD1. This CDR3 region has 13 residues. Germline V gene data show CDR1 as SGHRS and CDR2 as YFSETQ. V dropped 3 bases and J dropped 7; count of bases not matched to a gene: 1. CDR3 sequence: CASSWGQGNEQFF. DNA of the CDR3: TGCGCCAGCAGCTGGGGACAGGGGAATGAGCAGTTCTTC.

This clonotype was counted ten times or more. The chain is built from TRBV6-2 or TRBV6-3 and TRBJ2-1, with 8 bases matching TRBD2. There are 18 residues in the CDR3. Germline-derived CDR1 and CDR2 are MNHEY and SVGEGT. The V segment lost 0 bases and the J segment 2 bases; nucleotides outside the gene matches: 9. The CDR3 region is CASSYSRPVGRAYNEQFF. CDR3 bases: TGTGCCAGCAGTTACTCGAGGCCAGTCGGGAGGGCCTACAATGAGCAGTTCTTC.

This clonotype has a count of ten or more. CDR3 in amino acids: CASSVGPLVQPQHF. The CDR3 coding sequence is TGTGCCAGCAGTGTGGGCCCTCTGGTCCAGCCCCAGCATTTT. The gene calls are TRBV27 and TRBJ1-5; D is ambiguous. V was clipped by 5 bases and J by 7 bases, with 15 bases between them. Germline V CDR1 and CDR2: MNHEY, SMNVEV (reference sequence). The CDR3 covers 14 residues.

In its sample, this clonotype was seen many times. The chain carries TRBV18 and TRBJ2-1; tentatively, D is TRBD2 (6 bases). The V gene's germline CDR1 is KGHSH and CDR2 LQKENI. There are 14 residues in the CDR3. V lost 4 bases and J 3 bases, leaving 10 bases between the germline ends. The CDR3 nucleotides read TGTGCCAGCTCACACACTAGCAGCTACAATGAGCAGTTCTTC. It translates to CASSHTSSYNEQFF.

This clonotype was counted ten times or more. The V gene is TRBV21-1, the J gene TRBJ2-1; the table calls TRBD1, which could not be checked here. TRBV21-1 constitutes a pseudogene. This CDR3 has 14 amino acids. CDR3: CASSRTGTSDRQFF. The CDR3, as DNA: TGTGCCAGCAGCAGAACCGGGACCTCAGATCGGCAGTTCTTC.

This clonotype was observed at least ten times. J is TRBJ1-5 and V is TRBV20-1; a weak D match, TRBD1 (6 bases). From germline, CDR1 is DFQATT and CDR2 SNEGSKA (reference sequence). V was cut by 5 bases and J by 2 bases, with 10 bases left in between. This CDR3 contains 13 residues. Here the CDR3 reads CSAPDSRNQPQHF. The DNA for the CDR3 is TGCAGTGCTCCGGACAGCCGCAATCAGCCCCAGCATTTT.

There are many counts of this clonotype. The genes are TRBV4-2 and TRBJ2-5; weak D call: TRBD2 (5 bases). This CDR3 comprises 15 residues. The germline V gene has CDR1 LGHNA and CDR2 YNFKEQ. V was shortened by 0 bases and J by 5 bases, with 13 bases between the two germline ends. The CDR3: CASSQEKGVVETQYF. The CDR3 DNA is TGTGCCAGCAGCCAAGAGAAGGGAGTTGTGGAGACCCAGTACTTC.

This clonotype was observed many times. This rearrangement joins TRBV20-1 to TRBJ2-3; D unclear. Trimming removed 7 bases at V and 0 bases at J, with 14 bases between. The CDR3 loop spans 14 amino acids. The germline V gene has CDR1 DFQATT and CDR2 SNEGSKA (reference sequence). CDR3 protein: CSGTGQPSTDTQYF. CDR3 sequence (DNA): TGCAGTGGCACGGGCCAGCCTAGCACAGATACGCAGTATTTT.

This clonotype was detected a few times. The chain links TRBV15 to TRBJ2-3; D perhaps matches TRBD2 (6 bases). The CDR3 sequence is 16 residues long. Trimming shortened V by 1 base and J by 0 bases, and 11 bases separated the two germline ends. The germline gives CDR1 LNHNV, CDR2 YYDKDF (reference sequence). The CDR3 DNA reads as TGTGCCACCAGCAGAGCTCTAGCGTCAAGCACAGATACGCAGTATTTT. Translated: CATSRALASSTDTQYF.

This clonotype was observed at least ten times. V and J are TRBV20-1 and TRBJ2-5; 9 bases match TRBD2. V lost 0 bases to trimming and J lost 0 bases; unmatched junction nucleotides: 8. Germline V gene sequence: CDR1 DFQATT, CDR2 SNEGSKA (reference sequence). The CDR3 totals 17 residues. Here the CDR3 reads CSARDARLAVYQETQYF. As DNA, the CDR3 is TGCAGTGCTAGAGATGCCCGACTAGCGGTGTACCAAGAGACCCAGTACTTC.

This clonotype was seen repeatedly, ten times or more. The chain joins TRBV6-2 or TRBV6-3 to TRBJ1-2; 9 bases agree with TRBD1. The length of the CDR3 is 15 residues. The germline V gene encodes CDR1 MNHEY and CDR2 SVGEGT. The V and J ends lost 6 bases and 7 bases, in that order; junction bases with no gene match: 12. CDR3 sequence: CASSHRTGGGSGYTF. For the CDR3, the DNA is TGTGCCAGCAGCCACCGAACAGGGGGCGGCTCTGGCTACACCTTC.

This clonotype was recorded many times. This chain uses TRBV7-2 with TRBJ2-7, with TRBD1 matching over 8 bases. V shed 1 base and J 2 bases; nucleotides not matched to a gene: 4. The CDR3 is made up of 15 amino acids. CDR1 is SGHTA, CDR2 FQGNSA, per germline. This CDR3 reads CASSLGGRGPYEQYF. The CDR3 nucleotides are TGTGCCAGCAGCTTAGGTGGCAGGGGGCCCTACGAGCAGTACTTC.

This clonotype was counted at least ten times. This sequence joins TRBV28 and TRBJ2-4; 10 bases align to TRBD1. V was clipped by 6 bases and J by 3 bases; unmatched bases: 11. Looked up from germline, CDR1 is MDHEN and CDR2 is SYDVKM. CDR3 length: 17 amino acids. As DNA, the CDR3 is TGTGCCAGCAGATCTTTCGGGACAGGGGAGGTCAAAAACATTCAGTACTTC. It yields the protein CASRSFGTGEVKNIQYF.

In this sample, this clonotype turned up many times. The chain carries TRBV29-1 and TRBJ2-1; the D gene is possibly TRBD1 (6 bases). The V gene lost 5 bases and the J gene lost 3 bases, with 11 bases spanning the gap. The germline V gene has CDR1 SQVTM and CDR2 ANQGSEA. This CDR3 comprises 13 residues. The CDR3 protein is CSVTWTDYNEQFF. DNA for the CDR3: TGCAGCGTTACATGGACAGACTACAATGAGCAGTTCTTC.

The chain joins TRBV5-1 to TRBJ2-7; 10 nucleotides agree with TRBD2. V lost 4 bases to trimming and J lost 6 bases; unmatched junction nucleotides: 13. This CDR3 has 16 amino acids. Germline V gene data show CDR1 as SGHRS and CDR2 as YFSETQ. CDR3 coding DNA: TGCGCCAGCAGCCTCCTCGAGCTAGCGGGAGTCGGCGAGCAGTACTTC. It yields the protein CASSLLELAGVGEQYF.

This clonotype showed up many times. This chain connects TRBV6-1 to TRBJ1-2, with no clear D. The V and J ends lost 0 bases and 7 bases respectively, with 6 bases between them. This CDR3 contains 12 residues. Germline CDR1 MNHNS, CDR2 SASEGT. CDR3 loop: CASSEAGFGYTF. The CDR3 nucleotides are TGTGCCAGCAGTGAAGCAGGGTTTGGCTACACCTTC.

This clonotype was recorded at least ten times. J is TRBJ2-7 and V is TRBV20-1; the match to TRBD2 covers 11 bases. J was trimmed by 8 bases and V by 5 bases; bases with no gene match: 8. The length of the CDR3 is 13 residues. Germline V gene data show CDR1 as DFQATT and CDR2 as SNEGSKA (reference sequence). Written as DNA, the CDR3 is TGCAGTGCTTACACTAGCGGGAGAGAGAAGCAGTACTTC. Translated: CSAYTSGREKQYF.

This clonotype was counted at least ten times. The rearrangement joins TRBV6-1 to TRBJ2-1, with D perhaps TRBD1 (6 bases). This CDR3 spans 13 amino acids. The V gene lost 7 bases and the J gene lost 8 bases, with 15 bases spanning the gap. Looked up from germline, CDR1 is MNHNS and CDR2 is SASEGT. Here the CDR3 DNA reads TGTGCCAGCAAGAACAGGGCCGGGGATGAGCAGTTCTTC. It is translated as CASKNRAGDEQFF.

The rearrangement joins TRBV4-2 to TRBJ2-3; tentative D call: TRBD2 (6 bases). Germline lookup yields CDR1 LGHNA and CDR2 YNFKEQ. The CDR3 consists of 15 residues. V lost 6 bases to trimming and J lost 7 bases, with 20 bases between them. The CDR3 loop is CASRSGERDGYTQYF. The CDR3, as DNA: TGTGCCAGCAGATCGGGGGAACGGGATGGTTATACGCAGTATTTT.

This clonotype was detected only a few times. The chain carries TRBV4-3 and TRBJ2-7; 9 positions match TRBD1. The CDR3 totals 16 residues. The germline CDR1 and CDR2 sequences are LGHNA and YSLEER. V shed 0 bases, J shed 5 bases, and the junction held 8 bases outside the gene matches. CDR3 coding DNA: TGCGCCAGCAGCCAAGAATCGCCGGGACAGGGTAACGAGCAGTACTTC. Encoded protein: CASSQESPGQGNEQYF.

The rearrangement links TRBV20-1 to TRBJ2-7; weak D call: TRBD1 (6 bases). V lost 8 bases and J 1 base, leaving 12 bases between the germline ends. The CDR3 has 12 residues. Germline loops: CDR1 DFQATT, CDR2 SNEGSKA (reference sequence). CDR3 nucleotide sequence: TGCAGTCACAGGGATAGGTCCTACGAGCAGTACTTC. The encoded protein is CSHRDRSYEQYF.